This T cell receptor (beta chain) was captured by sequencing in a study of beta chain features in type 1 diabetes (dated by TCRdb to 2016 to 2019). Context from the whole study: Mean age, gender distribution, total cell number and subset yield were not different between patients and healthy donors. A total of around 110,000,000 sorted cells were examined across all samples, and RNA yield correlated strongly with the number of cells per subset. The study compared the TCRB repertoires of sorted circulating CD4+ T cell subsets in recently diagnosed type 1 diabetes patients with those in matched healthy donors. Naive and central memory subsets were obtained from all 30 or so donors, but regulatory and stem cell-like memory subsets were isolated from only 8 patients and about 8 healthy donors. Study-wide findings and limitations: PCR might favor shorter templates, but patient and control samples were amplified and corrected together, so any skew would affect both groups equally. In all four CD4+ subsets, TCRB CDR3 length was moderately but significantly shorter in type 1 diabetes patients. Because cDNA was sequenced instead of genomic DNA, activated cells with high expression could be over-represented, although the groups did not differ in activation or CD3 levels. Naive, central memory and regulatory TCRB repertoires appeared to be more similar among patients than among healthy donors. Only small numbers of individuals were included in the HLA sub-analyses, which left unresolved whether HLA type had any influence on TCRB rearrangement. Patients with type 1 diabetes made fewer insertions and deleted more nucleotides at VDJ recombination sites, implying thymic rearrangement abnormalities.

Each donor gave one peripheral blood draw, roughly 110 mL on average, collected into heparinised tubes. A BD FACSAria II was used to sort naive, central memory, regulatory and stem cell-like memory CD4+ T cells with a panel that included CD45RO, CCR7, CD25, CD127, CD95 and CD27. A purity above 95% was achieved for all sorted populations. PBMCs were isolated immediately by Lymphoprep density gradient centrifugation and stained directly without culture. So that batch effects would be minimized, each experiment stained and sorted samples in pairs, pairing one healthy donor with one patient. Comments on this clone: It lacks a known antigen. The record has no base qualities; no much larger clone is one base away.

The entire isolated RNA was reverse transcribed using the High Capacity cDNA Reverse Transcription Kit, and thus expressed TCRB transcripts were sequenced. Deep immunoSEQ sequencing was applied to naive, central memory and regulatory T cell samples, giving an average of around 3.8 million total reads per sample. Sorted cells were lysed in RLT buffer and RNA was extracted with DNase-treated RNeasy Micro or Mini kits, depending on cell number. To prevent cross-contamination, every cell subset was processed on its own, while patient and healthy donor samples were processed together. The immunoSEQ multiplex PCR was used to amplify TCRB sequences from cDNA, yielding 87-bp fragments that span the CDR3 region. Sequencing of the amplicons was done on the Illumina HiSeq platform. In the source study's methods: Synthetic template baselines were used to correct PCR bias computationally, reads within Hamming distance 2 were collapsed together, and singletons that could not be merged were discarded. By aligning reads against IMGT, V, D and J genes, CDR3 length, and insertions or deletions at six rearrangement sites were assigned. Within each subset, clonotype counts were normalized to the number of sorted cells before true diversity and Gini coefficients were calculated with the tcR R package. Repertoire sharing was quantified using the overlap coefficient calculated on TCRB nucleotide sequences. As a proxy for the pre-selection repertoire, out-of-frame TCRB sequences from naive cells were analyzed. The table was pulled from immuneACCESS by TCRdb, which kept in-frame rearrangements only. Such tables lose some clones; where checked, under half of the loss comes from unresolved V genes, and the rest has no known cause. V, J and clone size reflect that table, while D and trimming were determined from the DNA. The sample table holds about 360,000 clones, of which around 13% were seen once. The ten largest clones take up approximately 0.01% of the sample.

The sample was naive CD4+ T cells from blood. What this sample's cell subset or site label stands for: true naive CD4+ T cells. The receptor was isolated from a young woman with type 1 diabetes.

The bases are TGTGCCAGCAGCCAAGTTCAGCGCAGGGTTGAAGAGACCCAGTACTTC. Its protein product is CASSQVQRRVEETQYF. The chain employs TRBV4-2 and TRBJ2-5, and TRBD1 may be the D gene, going by 5 matching bases. CDR1 and CDR2, per the germline V gene, are LGHNA and YNFKEQ. The CDR3 covers 16 residues, taking in both the cysteine and the phenylalanine. Here the CDR3 DNA is all that survives: 48 bases in frame from base 1. Trimming costs V 1 base and J 3 bases, and their ends lie 15 bases apart.